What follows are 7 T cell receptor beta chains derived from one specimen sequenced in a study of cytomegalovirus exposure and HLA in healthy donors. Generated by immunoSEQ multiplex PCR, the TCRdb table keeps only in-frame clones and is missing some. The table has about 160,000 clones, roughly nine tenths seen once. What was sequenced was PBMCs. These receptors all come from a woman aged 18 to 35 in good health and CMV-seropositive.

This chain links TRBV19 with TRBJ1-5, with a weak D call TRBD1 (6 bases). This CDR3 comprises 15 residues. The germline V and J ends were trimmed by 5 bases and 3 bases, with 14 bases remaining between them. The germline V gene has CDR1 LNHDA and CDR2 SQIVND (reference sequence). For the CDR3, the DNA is TGTGCCAGTAGTGCCATCGACAGGCTCAATCAGCCCCAGCATTTT. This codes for CASSAIDRLNQPQHF.

CDR3 nucleotide sequence: TGTGCCAGCAAACAACCCGGGACTAGCGCGACCGGGGAGCTGTTTTTT. Protein: CASKQPGTSATGELFF. The chain recombines TRBV7-2 with TRBJ2-2; 10 bases are shared with TRBD2. After removal of 7 bases from V and 5 bases from J, the junction contained 10 bases not matched to a gene. Germline V lookup: CDR1 SGHTA, CDR2 FQGNSA. The CDR3 loop spans 16 amino acids.

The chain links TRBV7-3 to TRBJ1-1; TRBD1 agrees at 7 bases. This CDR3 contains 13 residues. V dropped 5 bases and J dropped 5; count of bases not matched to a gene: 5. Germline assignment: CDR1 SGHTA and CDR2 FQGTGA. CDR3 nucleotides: TGTGCCAGCAGCGCAACAGGGGCAACTGAAGCTTTCTTT. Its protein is CASSATGATEAFF.

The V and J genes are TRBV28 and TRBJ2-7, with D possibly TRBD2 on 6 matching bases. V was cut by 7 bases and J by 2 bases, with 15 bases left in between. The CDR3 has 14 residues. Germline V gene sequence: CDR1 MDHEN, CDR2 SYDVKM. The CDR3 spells CASKEGPPTYEQYF. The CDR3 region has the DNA TGTGCCAGCAAGGAGGGACCCCCAACCTACGAGCAGTACTTC.

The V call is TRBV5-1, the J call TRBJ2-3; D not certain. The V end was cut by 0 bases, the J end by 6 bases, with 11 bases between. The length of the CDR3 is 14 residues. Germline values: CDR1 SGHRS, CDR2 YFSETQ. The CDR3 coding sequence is TGCGCCAGCAGCTTGGCTGCCACCGGGGATACGCAGTATTTT. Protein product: CASSLAATGDTQYF.

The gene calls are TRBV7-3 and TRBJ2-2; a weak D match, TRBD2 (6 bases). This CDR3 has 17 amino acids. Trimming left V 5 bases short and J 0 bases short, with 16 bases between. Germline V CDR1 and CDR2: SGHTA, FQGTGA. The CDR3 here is CASSPQGLFANTGELFF. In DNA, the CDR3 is TGTGCCAGCAGCCCCCAGGGACTCTTCGCGAACACCGGGGAGCTGTTTTTT.

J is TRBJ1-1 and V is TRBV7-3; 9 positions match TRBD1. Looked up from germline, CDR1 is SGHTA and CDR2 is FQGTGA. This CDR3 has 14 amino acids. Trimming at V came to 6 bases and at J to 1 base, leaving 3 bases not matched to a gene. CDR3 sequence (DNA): TGTGCCAGCAGGTCGGGACAGGGGAACACTGAAGCTTTCTTT. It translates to CASRSGQGNTEAFF.